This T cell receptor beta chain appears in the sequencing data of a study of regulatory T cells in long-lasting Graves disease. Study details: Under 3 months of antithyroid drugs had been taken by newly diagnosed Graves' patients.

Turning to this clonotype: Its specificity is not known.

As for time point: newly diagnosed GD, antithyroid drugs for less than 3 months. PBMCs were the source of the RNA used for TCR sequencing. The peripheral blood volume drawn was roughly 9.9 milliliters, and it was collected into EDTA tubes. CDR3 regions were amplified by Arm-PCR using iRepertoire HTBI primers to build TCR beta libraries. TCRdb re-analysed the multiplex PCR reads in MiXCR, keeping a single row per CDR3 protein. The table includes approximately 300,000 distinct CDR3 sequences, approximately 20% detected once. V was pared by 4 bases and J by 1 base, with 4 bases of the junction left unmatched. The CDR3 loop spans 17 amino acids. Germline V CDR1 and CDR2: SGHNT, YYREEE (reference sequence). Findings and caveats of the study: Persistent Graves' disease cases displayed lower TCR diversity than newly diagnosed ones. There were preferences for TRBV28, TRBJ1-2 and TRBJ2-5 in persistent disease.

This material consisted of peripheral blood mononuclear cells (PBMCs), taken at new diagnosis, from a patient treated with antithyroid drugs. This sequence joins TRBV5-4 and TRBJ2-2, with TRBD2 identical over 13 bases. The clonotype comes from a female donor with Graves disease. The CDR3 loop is CASSPGLAGRNTGELFF. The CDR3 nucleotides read TGTGCCAGCAGCCCGGGACTAGCGGGAAGGAACACCGGGGAGCTGTTTTTT.